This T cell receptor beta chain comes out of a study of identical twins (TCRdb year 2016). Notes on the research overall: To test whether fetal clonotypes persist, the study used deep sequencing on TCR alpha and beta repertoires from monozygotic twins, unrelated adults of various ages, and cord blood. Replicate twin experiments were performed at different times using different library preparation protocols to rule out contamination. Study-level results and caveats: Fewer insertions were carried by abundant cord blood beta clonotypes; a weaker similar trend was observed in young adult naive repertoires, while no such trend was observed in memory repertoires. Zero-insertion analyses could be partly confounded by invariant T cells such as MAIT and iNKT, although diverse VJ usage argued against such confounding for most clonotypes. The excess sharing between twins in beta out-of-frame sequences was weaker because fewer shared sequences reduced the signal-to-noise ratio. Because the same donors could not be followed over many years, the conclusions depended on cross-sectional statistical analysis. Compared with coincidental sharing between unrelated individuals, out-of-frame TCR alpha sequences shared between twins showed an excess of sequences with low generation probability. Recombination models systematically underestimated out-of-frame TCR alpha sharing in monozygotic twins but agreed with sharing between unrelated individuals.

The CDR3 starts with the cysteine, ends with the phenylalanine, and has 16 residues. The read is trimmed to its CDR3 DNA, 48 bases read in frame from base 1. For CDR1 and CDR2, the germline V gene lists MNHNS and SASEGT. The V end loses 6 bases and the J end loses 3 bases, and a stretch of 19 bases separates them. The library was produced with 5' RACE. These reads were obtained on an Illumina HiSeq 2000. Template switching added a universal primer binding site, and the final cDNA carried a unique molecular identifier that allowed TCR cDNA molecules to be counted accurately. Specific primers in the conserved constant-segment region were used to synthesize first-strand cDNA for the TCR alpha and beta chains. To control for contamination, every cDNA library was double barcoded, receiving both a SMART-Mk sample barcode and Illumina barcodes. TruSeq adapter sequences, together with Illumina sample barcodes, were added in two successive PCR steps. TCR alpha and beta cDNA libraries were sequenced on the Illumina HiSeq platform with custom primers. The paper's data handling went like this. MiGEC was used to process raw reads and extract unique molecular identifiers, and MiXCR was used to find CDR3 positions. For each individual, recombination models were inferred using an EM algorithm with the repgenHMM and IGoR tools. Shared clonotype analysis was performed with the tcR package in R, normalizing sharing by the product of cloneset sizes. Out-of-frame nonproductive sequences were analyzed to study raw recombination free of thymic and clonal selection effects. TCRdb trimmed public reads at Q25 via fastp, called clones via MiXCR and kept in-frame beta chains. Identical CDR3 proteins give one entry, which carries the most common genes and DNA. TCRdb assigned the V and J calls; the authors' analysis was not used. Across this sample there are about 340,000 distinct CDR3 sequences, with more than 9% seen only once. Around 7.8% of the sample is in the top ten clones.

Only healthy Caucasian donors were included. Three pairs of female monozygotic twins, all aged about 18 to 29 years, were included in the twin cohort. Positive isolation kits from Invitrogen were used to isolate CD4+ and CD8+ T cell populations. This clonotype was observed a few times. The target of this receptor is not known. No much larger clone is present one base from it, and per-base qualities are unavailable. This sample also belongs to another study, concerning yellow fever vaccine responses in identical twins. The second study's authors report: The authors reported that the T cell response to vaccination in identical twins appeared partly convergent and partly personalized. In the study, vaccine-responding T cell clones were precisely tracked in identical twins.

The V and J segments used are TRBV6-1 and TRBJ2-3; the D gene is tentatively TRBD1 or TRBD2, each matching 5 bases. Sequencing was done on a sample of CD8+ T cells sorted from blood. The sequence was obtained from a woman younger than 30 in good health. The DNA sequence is TGTGCCAGCAGGGACCCCGATGGGGGTGGTACAGATACGCAGTATTTT. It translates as CASRDPDGGGTDTQYF.